These 32 T cell receptor beta chains share one sample of origin, sequenced in a study of control samples from healthy donors and cancer patients. The data were produced by immunoSEQ multiplex PCR, yet TCRdb's version contains in-frame clones alone and is incomplete. The sample shows some 170,000 clones, 95% to 96% of them seen only once. The sequenced sample was blood. Receptors originate from a woman aged 25 to 39 in good health.

The sample holds a few counts of this clone. The chain employs TRBV5-3 and TRBJ1-4; 7 bases fit TRBD1. TRBV5-3 is given ORF status, its function remaining uncertain. Losses at the gene ends were 4 bases for V and 6 bases for J; bases not matched to a gene: 6. The CDR3 is 14 residues long. The CDR3 DNA sequence: TGTGCCAGAAGCACCAGGGGGTATGATGAAAAACTGTTTTTT. This gives the protein CARSTRGYDEKLFF.

CDR3: CASKGGQPQHF. The CDR3 bases are TGTGCCAGCAAAGGGGGTCAGCCCCAGCATTTT. V and J are TRBV2 and TRBJ1-5; tentatively, D is TRBD1 (6 bases). Germline-derived CDR1 and CDR2 are SNHLY and FYNNEI. The CDR3 totals 11 residues. V was clipped by 7 bases and J by 6 bases, with 7 bases between them.

The chain uses TRBV4-1 and TRBJ2-1, with 10 bases that match TRBD2. Looked up from germline, CDR1 is MGHRA and CDR2 is YSYEKL. This CDR3 spans 19 amino acids. The ends lost 2 bases at V and 2 bases at J; junction bases unmatched: 12. CDR3 sequence: CASSQPRPGLADTYNEQFF. As DNA, the CDR3 is TGCGCCAGCAGCCAACCCCGCCCCGGACTAGCGGACACCTACAATGAGCAGTTCTTC.

V and J are TRBV9 and TRBJ2-2; tentatively, D is TRBD1 (5 bases). Trimming pared 0 bases from V and 1 base from J, leaving 13 bases between. Germline CDR1 and CDR2: SGDLS and YYNGEE. The CDR3 consists of 17 residues. CDR3 region: CASSVALEGVNTGELFF. The CDR3 DNA reads TGTGCCAGCAGCGTAGCCCTCGAAGGGGTGAACACCGGGGAGCTGTTTTTT.

The chain recombines TRBV3-1 (or the pseudogene TRBV3-2) with TRBJ1-1, with D possibly TRBD1 on 6 matching bases. V was pared by 5 bases and J by 3 bases, with 10 bases between. The V gene's germline CDR1 is LGHDT and CDR2 YNNKEL (reference sequence). The CDR3 is 13 amino acids. The CDR3 is CASSNRDHTEAFF. The DNA for the CDR3 is TGTGCCAGCAGCAACAGGGACCACACTGAAGCTTTCTTT.

A single count supports this clone. The chain joins TRBV2 to TRBJ1-2; no reliable D call. CDR1 is SNHLY and CDR2 is FYNNEI in the germline V gene. The CDR3 is made up of 15 amino acids. V was trimmed by 3 bases and J by 4 bases, leaving 15 bases between them. The CDR3 nucleotides read TGTGCCAGCAGTGATAGTCGGGAAGTGATCTATGGCTACACCTTC. Protein: CASSDSREVIYGYTF.

The chain has TRBV30 and TRBJ2-1; D may be TRBD1 (6 bases). The V end was cut by 3 bases, the J end by 9 bases, with 12 bases between. In germline, CDR1 is GTSNPN, CDR2 SVGIG (reference sequence). The CDR3 covers 12 residues. The CDR3: CAWSGEGGEQFF. In nucleotides, the CDR3 is TGTGCCTGGAGCGGGGAAGGGGGTGAGCAGTTCTTC. The full variable domain, completed using reference TRBV30 and TRBJ2-1, is SQTIHQWPATLVQPVGSPLSLECTVEGTSNPNLYWYRQAAGRGLQLLFYSVGIGQISSEVPQNLSASRPQDRQFILSSKKLLLSDSGFYLCAWSGEGGEQFFGPGTRLTVL.

The V call is TRBV30, the J call TRBJ2-3; 9 nucleotides match TRBD2. Trimming removed 4 bases from V and 3 bases from J; junction bases left unmatched: 5. Germline V CDR1 and CDR2: GTSNPN, SVGIG (reference sequence). This CDR3 is built from 14 residues. The CDR3 is CAWTAGGGTDTQYF. DNA of the CDR3: TGTGCCTGGACTGCGGGGGGGGGAACAGATACGCAGTATTTT.

This clone was counted only a few times. V is TRBV11-3 and J is TRBJ1-2; D might be TRBD1 (6 bases). Germline V gene data show CDR1 as SGHNT and CDR2 as YENEEA. This CDR3 contains 13 residues. V was trimmed by 3 bases and J by 4 bases, leaving 9 bases between them. The CDR3 reads CASSFSTGYGYTF. CDR3 DNA: TGTGCCAGCAGCTTCTCGACAGGCTATGGCTACACCTTC.

The chain recombines TRBV7-9 with TRBJ2-7; maybe TRBD1 (5 bases). V was shortened by 8 bases and J by 0 bases, with 20 bases between the two germline ends. CDR1 and CDR2 (germline): SEHNR, FQNEAQ (reference sequence). The CDR3 is 16 residues long. The CDR3 region has the DNA TGTGCCAGCGCCTCAGACAGTCAGACCTTCTCCTACGAGCAGTACTTC. It encodes CASASDSQTFSYEQYF.

This clone is a singleton in its sample. The J gene is TRBJ2-3, the V gene TRBV19, with D possibly TRBD2 on 7 matching bases. The CDR3 covers 14 residues. Germline values: CDR1 LNHDA, CDR2 SQIVND (reference sequence). V lost 3 bases, J lost 6 bases, and 13 bases lay in between. The CDR3 reads CASSMIRGADTQYF. DNA for the CDR3: TGTGCCAGTAGTATGATTCGGGGGGCGGATACGCAGTATTTT. Full variable domain (remainder filled in from reference TRBV19 and TRBJ2-3): DGGITQSPKYLFRKEGQNVTLSCEQNLNHDAMYWYRQDPGQGLRLIYYSQIVNDFQKGDIAEGYSVSREKKESFPLTVTSAQKNPTAFYLCASSMIRGADTQYFGPGTRLTVL.

This clone was seen only a few times. The V and J genes are TRBV14 and TRBJ2-1, with TRBD2 identical over 13 bases. V was pared by 2 bases and J by 6 bases, with 4 bases of the junction left unmatched. Germline CDR1 reads SGHDN; CDR2 reads FVKESK. The CDR3 runs to 16 residues. DNA of the CDR3: TGTGCCAGCAGCCAACGGACTAGCGGGAGAGCCAATGAGCAGTTCTTC. Translating gives CASSQRTSGRANEQFF.

The J gene is TRBJ2-1, the V gene TRBV30; D is tentatively TRBD1 or TRBD2 (5 bases each). The germline V gene has CDR1 GTSNPN and CDR2 SVGIG (reference sequence). This CDR3 is built from 13 residues. V shed 5 bases and J shed 6 bases, with 14 bases lying between them. In DNA form, the CDR3 reads TGTGCCTGGGGTCCATGGGGGAGCAATGAGCAGTTCTTC. This translates into CAWGPWGSNEQFF.

This rearrangement joins TRBV6-5 to TRBJ2-7; maybe TRBD2 (5 bases). The CDR3 sequence is 14 residues long. V was pared by 5 bases and J by 0 bases, with 11 bases between. Germline CDR1 is MNHEY and CDR2 is SVGAGI. CDR3 residues: CASSRLRGSYEQYF. CDR3 DNA: TGTGCCAGCAGTAGACTCCGGGGCTCCTACGAGCAGTACTTC.

The V call is TRBV7-9, the J call TRBJ1-6; D may be TRBD1 (5 bases). V lost 5 bases to trimming and J lost 7 bases, with 6 bases between them. Germline lookup yields CDR1 SEHNR and CDR2 FQNEAQ (reference sequence). CDR3 length: 12 residues. The CDR3 reads CASSRGNSPLHF. CDR3 in DNA: TGTGCCAGCAGCCGGGGCAATTCACCCCTCCACTTT.

This chain connects TRBV6-5 to TRBJ2-7, with D unclear. The CDR3 has 13 amino acids. V gave up 2 bases and J gave up 2 bases, with 7 bases separating them. Germline-derived CDR1 and CDR2 are MNHEY and SVGAGI. The DNA for the CDR3 is TGTGCCAGCAGTTACCAGTCTACCTACGAGCAGTACTTC. This codes for CASSYQSTYEQYF.

The V call is TRBV7-8, the J call TRBJ2-2; D is unresolved. CDR1 and CDR2 (germline): SGHVS, FQNEAQ. There are 15 residues in the CDR3. The V and J ends lost 1 base and 1 base respectively, with 7 bases between them. This chain's CDR3 is CASSLDRMNTGELFF. The CDR3, as DNA: TGTGCCAGCAGCTTAGACAGAATGAACACCGGGGAGCTGTTTTTT.

The chain combines TRBV28 with TRBJ1-3; tentative D call: TRBD1 (6 bases). The CDR3 sequence is 17 residues long. The germline CDR1 and CDR2 sequences are MDHEN and SYDVKM. The germline V and J ends were trimmed by 4 bases and 3 bases, with 19 bases remaining between them. The DNA of the CDR3 is TGTGCCAGCAGTTCTCCCTACAGGGCGACTAGTGGAAACACCATATATTTT. Its translation: CASSSPYRATSGNTIYF.

V and J are TRBV7-9 and TRBJ2-5, with D perhaps assigned TRBD1 or TRBD2 (5 bases each). The V and J ends lost 3 bases and 2 bases respectively, with 13 bases between them. Per germline, CDR1 SEHNR and CDR2 FQNEAQ (reference sequence). The CDR3 runs to 15 residues. CDR3 loop: CASSFEGTVQETQYF. Written as DNA, the CDR3 is TGTGCCAGCAGCTTCGAGGGGACGGTACAAGAGACCCAGTACTTC.

The chain recombines TRBV5-1 with TRBJ2-7; a weak D match, TRBD1 (7 bases). Germline loops: CDR1 SGHRS, CDR2 YFSETQ. This CDR3 spans 14 amino acids. V was clipped by 4 bases and J by 5 bases, with 16 bases between them. The CDR3 DNA is TGCGCCAGCAGCCTGACAGGGAGGAGGCACGAGCAGTACTTC. Translating it yields CASSLTGRRHEQYF.

J is TRBJ1-5 and V is TRBV19; no firm D call. Trimming removed 7 bases from V and 0 bases from J, with 7 bases in between. This CDR3 has 13 residues. CDR1 and CDR2 from the germline V gene are LNHDA and SQIVND (reference sequence). CDR3 loop: CASNRNSNQPQHF. In DNA, the CDR3 is TGTGCCAGTAACCGGAATAGCAATCAGCCCCAGCATTTT.

The J gene is TRBJ1-1, the V gene TRBV20-1; D call uncertain. This CDR3 spans 11 amino acids. Trimming shortened V by 2 bases and J by 6 bases, and 7 bases separated the two germline ends. Germline CDR1 reads DFQATT; CDR2 reads SNEGSKA (reference sequence). Here the CDR3 reads CSARSGPEAFF. CDR3 coding DNA: TGCAGTGCTAGAAGCGGGCCTGAAGCTTTCTTT.

V and J are TRBV4-2 and TRBJ2-7; 9 bases line up with TRBD2. The length of the CDR3 is 16 residues. Unmatched junction bases numbered 9, after V lost 2 bases and J lost 4 bases. Germline V CDR1 and CDR2: LGHNA, YNFKEQ. For the CDR3, the DNA is TGTGCCAGCAGCCAAACGGCGGGAGGGCCGCCTTACGAGCAGTACTTC. Amino acid sequence: CASSQTAGGPPYEQYF.

The chain combines TRBV5-6 with TRBJ2-7, with D hard to call. V was shortened by 3 bases and J by 0 bases, with 16 bases between the two germline ends. Germline V lookup: CDR1 SGHDT, CDR2 YYEEEE. This CDR3 is 16 amino acids long. CDR3 bases: TGTGCCAGCAGCTACGACCCGCGGTTGGGCTCCTACGAGCAGTACTTC. Protein: CASSYDPRLGSYEQYF.

This clone showed up just once. J is TRBJ1-2 and V is TRBV7-2; unclear D gene. V lost 4 bases and J 2 bases, leaving 8 bases between the germline ends. CDR1 is SGHTA and CDR2 is FQGNSA in the germline V gene. The CDR3 totals 13 residues. DNA of the CDR3: TGTGCCAGCAGCTCCGGACGGAACTATGGCTACACCTTC. Encoded protein: CASSSGRNYGYTF. Full variable domain (outside the CDR3, taken from reference TRBV7-2 and TRBJ1-2): GAGVSQSPSNKVTEKGKDVELRCDPISGHTALYWYRQSLGQGLEFLIYFQGNSAPDKSGLPSDRFSAERTGGSVSTLTIQRTQQEDSAVYLCASSSGRNYGYTFGSGTRLTVV.

The chain is built from TRBV12-3 or TRBV12-4 and TRBJ1-5; 8 bases line up with TRBD1. CDR3 size: 12 residues. The J segment lost 7 bases and the V segment lost 6 bases, leaving 2 bases of the junction unmatched. CDR3 amino acids: CASSRQGQPQHF. CDR3 bases: TGTGCCAGCAGCCGACAGGGGCAGCCCCAGCATTTT.

The J gene is TRBJ1-1, the V gene TRBV4-1, with 8 positions matching TRBD1. V lost 4 bases and J lost 1; bases outside the gene matches: 11. This CDR3 is 17 amino acids long. Germline lookup yields CDR1 MGHRA and CDR2 YSYEKL. The CDR3 coding sequence is TGCGCCAGCAGCCCACTTCCCTTGGGACAGGCGAACACTGAAGCTTTCTTT. Translating it yields CASSPLPLGQANTEAFF.

The rearrangement joins TRBV5-1 to TRBJ2-1; D is uncertain. The CDR3 totals 14 residues. CDR1 is SGHRS, CDR2 YFSETQ, per germline. The V end was cut by 0 bases, the J end by 3 bases, with 7 bases between. The CDR3, as DNA: TGCGCCAGCAGCTTGGAGGACGGCTACAATGAGCAGTTCTTC. It yields the protein CASSLEDGYNEQFF.

The rearrangement joins TRBV7-8 to TRBJ2-2; D remains ambiguous. V gave up 5 bases and J gave up 0 bases, with 4 bases separating them. Germline CDR1 reads SGHVS; CDR2 reads FQNEAQ. The CDR3 contains 13 residues. The chain's CDR3 is CASSPANTGELFF. As DNA, the CDR3 is TGTGCCAGCAGCCCCGCGAACACCGGGGAGCTGTTTTTT. Full variable domain (missing parts from reference TRBV7-8 and TRBJ2-2): GAGVSQSPRYKVAKRGQDVALRCDPISGHVSLFWYQQALGQGPEFLTYFQNEAQLDKSGLPSDRFFAERPEGSVSTLKIQRTQQEDSAVYLCASSPANTGELFFGEGSRLTVL.

The gene calls are TRBV10-3 and TRBJ1-2; TRBD1 matches at 8 bases. This CDR3 has 13 amino acids. From germline, CDR1 is ENHRY and CDR2 SYGVKD. J was trimmed by 6 bases and V by 9 bases; bases with no gene match: 9. This chain's CDR3 is CAMEDRAKHGYTF. For the CDR3, the DNA is TGTGCCATGGAGGACAGGGCGAAGCATGGCTACACCTTC.

The chain couples TRBV6-4 to TRBJ1-5, with D maybe TRBD1 (6 bases). From germline, CDR1 is MRHNA and CDR2 SNTAGT. The CDR3 has 18 residues. The V end lost 9 bases, the J end lost 2 bases, and 26 bases lay between the germline ends. The CDR3 sequence: CARSRDILLQYGNQPQHF. CDR3 nucleotides: TGTGCCAGGAGCCGGGACATTCTCCTACAGTATGGCAATCAGCCCCAGCATTTT.

The chain links TRBV7-9 to TRBJ2-7; D is possibly TRBD1 (5 bases). The CDR3 is 13 residues long. The germline V and J ends were trimmed by 5 bases and 3 bases, with 11 bases remaining between them. Germline-derived CDR1 and CDR2 are SEHNR and FQNEAQ (reference sequence). The CDR3 DNA reads as TGTGCCAGCAGCCCCGACAGAAACTACGAGCAGTACTTC. It encodes CASSPDRNYEQYF. Together with reference TRBV7-9 and TRBJ2-7, the CDR3 gives the full variable domain: DTGVSQNPRHKITKRGQNVTFRCDPISEHNRLYWYRQTLGQGPEFLTYFQNEAQLEKSRLLSDRFSAERPKGSFSTLEIQRTEQGDSAMYLCASSPDRNYEQYFGPGTRLTVT.